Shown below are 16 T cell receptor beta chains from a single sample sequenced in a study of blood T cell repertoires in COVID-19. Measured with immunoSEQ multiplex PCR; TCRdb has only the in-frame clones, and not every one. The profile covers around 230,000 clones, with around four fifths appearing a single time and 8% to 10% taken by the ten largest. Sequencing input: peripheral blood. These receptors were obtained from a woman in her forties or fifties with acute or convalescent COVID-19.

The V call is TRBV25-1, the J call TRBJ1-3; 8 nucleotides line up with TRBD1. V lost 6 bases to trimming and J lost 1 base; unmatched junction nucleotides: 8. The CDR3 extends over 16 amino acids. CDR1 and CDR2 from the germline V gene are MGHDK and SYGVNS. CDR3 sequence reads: CASRAQGADSGNTIYF. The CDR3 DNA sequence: TGTGCCAGCAGAGCCCAGGGGGCAGATTCTGGAAACACCATATATTTT. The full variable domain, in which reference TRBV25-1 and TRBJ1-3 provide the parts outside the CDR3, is EADIYQTPRYLVIGTGKKITLECSQTMGHDKMYWYQQDPGMELHLIHYSYGVNSTEKGDLSSESTVSRIRTEHFPLTLESARPSHTSQYLCASRAQGADSGNTIYFGEGSWLTVV.

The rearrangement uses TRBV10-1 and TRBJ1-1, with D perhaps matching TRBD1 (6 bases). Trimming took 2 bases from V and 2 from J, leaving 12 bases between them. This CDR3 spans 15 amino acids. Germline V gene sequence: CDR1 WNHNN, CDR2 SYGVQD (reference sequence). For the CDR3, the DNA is TGCGCCAGCAGTGAGGACAGGCGTGAAAACACTGAAGCTTTCTTT. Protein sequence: CASSEDRRENTEAFF.

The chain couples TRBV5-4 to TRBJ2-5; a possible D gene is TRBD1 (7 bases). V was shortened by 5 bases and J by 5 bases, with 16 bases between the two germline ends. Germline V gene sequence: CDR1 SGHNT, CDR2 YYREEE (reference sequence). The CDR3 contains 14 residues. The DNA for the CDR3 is TGTGCCAGCAGTCCTAACAGGGGAGGCGAGACCCAGTACTTC. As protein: CASSPNRGGETQYF. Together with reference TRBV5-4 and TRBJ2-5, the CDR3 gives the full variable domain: ETGVTQSPTHLIKTRGQQVTLRCSSQSGHNTVSWYQQALGQGPQFIFQYYREEENGRGNFPPRFSGLQFPNYSSELNVNALELDDSALYLCASSPNRGGETQYFGPGTRLLVL.

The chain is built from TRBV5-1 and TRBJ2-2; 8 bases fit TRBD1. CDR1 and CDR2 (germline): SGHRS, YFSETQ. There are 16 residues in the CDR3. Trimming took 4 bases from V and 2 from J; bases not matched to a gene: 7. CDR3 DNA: TGCGCCAGCAGCGTGACAGGGGAACCCAACACCGGGGAGCTGTTTTTT. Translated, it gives CASSVTGEPNTGELFF.

The CDR3 DNA sequence: TGTGCCAGCAGCGGGGACAGCGGCACTGAAGCTTTCTTT. It is translated as CASSGDSGTEAFF. This chain uses TRBV2 with TRBJ1-1; 7 bases match TRBD1. This CDR3 region has 13 residues. V lost 6 bases and J lost 4; bases outside the gene matches: 5. CDR1 and CDR2 (germline): SNHLY, FYNNEI.

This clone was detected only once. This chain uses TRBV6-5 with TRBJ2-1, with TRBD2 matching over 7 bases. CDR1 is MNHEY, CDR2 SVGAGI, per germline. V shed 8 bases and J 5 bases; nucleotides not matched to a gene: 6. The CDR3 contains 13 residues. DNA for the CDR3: TGTGCCAGCCGGGCTAGCGGAAACAATGAGCAGTTCTTC. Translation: CASRASGNNEQFF.

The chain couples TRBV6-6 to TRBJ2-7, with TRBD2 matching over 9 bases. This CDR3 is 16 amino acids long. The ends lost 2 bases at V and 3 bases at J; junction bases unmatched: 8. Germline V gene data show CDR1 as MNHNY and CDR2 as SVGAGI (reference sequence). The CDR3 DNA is TGTGCCAGCAGTTACAAGACTAGCGGAGGCGACTACGAGCAGTACTTC. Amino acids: CASSYKTSGGDYEQYF.

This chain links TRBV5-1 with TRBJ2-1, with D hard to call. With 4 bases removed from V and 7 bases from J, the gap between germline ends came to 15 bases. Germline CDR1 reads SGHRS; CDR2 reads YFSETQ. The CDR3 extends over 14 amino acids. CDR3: CASSLGVSPNEQFF. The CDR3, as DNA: TGCGCCAGCAGCCTCGGAGTGTCGCCGAATGAGCAGTTCTTC.

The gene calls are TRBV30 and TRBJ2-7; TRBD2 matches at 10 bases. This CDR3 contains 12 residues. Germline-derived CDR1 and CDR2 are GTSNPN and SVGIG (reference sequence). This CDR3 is CSLASGSSWQYF. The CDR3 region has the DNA TGTTCGTTGGCTAGCGGGAGTTCCTGGCAGTACTTC.

As DNA, the CDR3 is TGTGCCAGCAGTTTAGGTCCCCTGGGACAGGGAAACATTCAGTACTTC. Encoded protein: CASSLGPLGQGNIQYF. The chain joins TRBV28 to TRBJ2-4, with 9 bases aligning to TRBD1. The germline gives CDR1 MDHEN, CDR2 SYDVKM. This CDR3 has 16 residues. V was clipped by 2 bases and J by 6 bases; unmatched bases: 8.

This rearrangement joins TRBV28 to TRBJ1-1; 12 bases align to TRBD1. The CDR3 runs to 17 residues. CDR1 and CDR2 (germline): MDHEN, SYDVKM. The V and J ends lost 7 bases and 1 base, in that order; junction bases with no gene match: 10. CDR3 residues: CASIPAGTGGRNTEAFF. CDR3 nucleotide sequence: TGTGCCAGCATTCCCGCCGGGACAGGGGGCCGGAACACTGAAGCTTTCTTT.

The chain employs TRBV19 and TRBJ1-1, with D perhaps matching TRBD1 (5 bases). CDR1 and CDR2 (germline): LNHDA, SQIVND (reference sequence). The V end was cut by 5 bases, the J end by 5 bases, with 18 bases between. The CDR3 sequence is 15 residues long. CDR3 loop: CASSPRSGTGTEAFF. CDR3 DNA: TGTGCCAGTAGTCCAAGGTCAGGGACTGGTACTGAAGCTTTCTTT.

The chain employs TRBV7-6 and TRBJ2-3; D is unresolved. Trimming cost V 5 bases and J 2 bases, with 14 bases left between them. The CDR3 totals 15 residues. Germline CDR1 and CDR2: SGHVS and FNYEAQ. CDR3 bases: TGTGCCAGCAGCGAATCTGGCGGCTACACAGATACGCAGTATTTT. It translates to CASSESGGYTDTQYF.

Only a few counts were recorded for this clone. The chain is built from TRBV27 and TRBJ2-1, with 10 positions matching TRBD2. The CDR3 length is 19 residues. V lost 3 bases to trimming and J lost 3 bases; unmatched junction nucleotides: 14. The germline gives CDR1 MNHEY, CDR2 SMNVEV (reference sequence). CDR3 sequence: CASSFRVPSGRVIYNEQFF. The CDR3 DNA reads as TGTGCCAGCAGTTTCAGGGTGCCTAGCGGGAGAGTAATCTACAATGAGCAGTTCTTC.

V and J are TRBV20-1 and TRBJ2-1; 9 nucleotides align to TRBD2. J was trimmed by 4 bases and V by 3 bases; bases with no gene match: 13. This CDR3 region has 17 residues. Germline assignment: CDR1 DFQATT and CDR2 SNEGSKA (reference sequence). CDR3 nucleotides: TGCAGTGCTAGTGGTAGCGGGAGATTCTTAATATACAATGAGCAGTTCTTC. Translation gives CSASGSGRFLIYNEQFF.

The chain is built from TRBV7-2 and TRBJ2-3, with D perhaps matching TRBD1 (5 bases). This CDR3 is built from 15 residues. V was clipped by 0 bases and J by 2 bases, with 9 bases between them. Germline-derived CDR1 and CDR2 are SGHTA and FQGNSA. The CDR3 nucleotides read TGTGCCAGCAGCTTAGCTAGACAGCCCACAGATACGCAGTATTTT. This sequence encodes CASSLARQPTDTQYF.